These 21 T cell receptor beta chains came from one sample sequenced in a study of cytotoxic CD8 clonotypes in ibrutinib-treated CLL. Profiled with immunoSEQ multiplex PCR; TCRdb holds only in-frame clones, not every one. The sample includes around 70,000 clones, about two thirds of them seen just once. The sequencing here drew on PBMCs, taken after 12 months of ibrutinib treatment. The source of these receptors is a human donor with chronic lymphocytic leukemia.

The chain is built from TRBV19 and TRBJ1-5; 9 bases map to TRBD1. The CDR3 length is 14 residues. In germline, CDR1 is LNHDA, CDR2 SQIVND (reference sequence). Losses at the gene ends were 5 bases for V and 10 bases for J; bases not matched to a gene: 9. CDR3 residues: CASSPGTGRIPQHF. The DNA for the CDR3 is TGTGCCAGTAGTCCCGGGACAGGGAGGATACCCCAGCATTTT.

This clone appeared once. The rearrangement links TRBV30 to TRBJ1-2; possible D gene TRBD1, 6 bases. Germline CDR1 and CDR2: GTSNPN and SVGIG (reference sequence). V was shortened by 4 bases and J by 4 bases, with 22 bases between the two germline ends. CDR3 length: 16 residues. The CDR3 DNA reads TGTGCCTGGACAGGACCCAGGCGGGGGGCGGTCTATGGCTACACCTTC. It translates to CAWTGPRRGAVYGYTF.

This clone was seen a single time. V usage is TRBV27 and J usage is TRBJ1-5, with TRBD1 identical over 7 bases. The CDR3 consists of 13 residues. With V trimmed by 5 bases and J by 5 bases, 3 bases remained unmatched. Looked up from germline, CDR1 is MNHEY and CDR2 is SMNVEV (reference sequence). In nucleotides, the CDR3 is TGTGCCAGCAGTCGACAGGGAGATCAGCCCCAGCATTTT. Translation gives CASSRQGDQPQHF.

V is TRBV6-5 and J is TRBJ2-1, with 7 bases fitting TRBD2. The CDR3 sequence is 15 residues long. The germline gives CDR1 MNHEY, CDR2 SVGAGI. Unmatched junction bases numbered 10, after V lost 8 bases and J lost 3 bases. The chain's CDR3 is CASVSERDNYNEQFF. In nucleotides, the CDR3 is TGTGCCAGCGTTTCCGAGCGGGATAACTACAATGAGCAGTTCTTC.

The chain recombines TRBV19 with TRBJ2-7, with 10 nucleotides matching TRBD2. The ends lost 5 bases at V and 4 bases at J; junction bases unmatched: 5. CDR3 size: 14 residues. Germline assignment: CDR1 LNHDA and CDR2 SQIVND (reference sequence). The CDR3 sequence: CASSSGLASYEQYF. The CDR3, as DNA: TGTGCCAGTAGTTCGGGACTAGCGTCATACGAGCAGTACTTC.

The chain recombines TRBV5-4 with TRBJ2-1; TRBD1 aligns across 9 bases. V gave up 3 bases and J gave up 0 bases; unmatched junction bases: 1. Germline V gene sequence: CDR1 SGHNT, CDR2 YYREEE (reference sequence). This CDR3 spans 15 amino acids. The CDR3 DNA reads as TGTGCCAGCAGCTCGACAGGGGGCTCCTACAATGAGCAGTTCTTC. It translates to CASSSTGGSYNEQFF.

This clone turned up a few times. The V and J genes are TRBV7-3 and TRBJ2-2; 12 bases fit TRBD2. The trim removed 5 bases at V and 6 bases at J, leaving 10 bases unmatched. The CDR3 runs to 17 residues. Looked up from germline, CDR1 is SGHTA and CDR2 is FQGTGA. The CDR3 DNA reads TGTGCCAGCAGCCCCCGGCTAGCGGGGGGGCGGGCCGGGGAGCTGTTTTTT. This translates into CASSPRLAGGRAGELFF.

The CDR3: CASGLPRGLVYGYTF. CDR3 coding DNA: TGTGCTAGTGGTTTGCCCAGGGGGCTCGTCTATGGCTACACCTTC. J is TRBJ1-2 and V is TRBV12-5; 8 bases match TRBD1. The CDR3 sequence is 15 residues long. Germline lookup yields CDR1 LGHNT and CDR2 FRNRAP. V shed 2 bases and J 4 bases; nucleotides not matched to a gene: 6.

This chain's CDR3 is CASSLVSTGELFF. CDR3 nucleotides: TGTGCCAGCAGCTTAGTTTCCACCGGGGAGCTGTTTTTT. V usage is TRBV7-2 and J usage is TRBJ2-2; D is ambiguous. Germline lookup yields CDR1 SGHTA and CDR2 FQGNSA. The CDR3 sequence is 13 residues long. Trimming shortened V by 1 base and J by 4 bases, and 4 bases separated the two germline ends.

The V and J genes are TRBV7-2 and TRBJ2-7; 8 bases align to TRBD1. V dropped 5 bases and J dropped 3; count of bases not matched to a gene: 15. This CDR3 has 17 amino acids. Germline CDR1 SGHTA, CDR2 FQGNSA. DNA of the CDR3: TGTGCCAGCAGCCTCGGGACAGGCCGAACCAAGGTCTACGAGCAGTACTTC. This gives the protein CASSLGTGRTKVYEQYF.

J is TRBJ1-4 and V is TRBV27; a possible D gene is TRBD1 (5 bases). V lost 2 bases and J 11 bases, leaving 12 bases between the germline ends. The germline gives CDR1 MNHEY, CDR2 SMNVEV (reference sequence). CDR3 length: 13 residues. The CDR3 DNA reads as TGTGCCAGCAGTTTAAGTCAGGGTACGAAACTGTTTTTT. Translated: CASSLSQGTKLFF.

The chain combines TRBV6-5 with TRBJ1-6; D is unresolved. Trimming removed 6 bases from V and 10 bases from J, with 10 bases in between. CDR3 length: 12 amino acids. From germline, CDR1 is MNHEY and CDR2 SVGAGI. The CDR3 here is CASSSVRSPLHF. In DNA, the CDR3 is TGTGCCAGCAGCTCGGTCAGATCACCCCTCCACTTT.

The chain is built from TRBV5-1 and TRBJ2-2; 11 bases fit TRBD2. This CDR3 is built from 17 residues. The germline V gene encodes CDR1 SGHRS and CDR2 YFSETQ. V shed 2 bases and J 5 bases; nucleotides not matched to a gene: 8. CDR3: CASSFLAGGRRTGELFF. As DNA, the CDR3 is TGCGCCAGCAGCTTCTTAGCGGGGGGGCGGAGGACCGGGGAGCTGTTTTTT.

The chain joins TRBV28 to TRBJ1-5; TRBD1 matches 9 bases. The ends lost 8 bases at V and 1 base at J; junction bases unmatched: 3. Germline V gene data show CDR1 as MDHEN and CDR2 as SYDVKM. CDR3 length: 14 residues. The CDR3 sequence is CASGTGMSNQPQHF. As DNA, the CDR3 is TGTGCCAGCGGGACAGGGATGAGCAATCAGCCCCAGCATTTT.

The chain couples TRBV28 to TRBJ1-5; D remains unclear. This CDR3 comprises 15 residues. Germline CDR1 is MDHEN and CDR2 is SYDVKM. Trimming took off 3 bases at V and 2 bases at J, with 11 bases between the two ends. CDR3 region: CASSFGSTGNQPQHF. As DNA, the CDR3 is TGTGCCAGCAGTTTTGGGTCTACTGGCAATCAGCCCCAGCATTTT.

The chain uses TRBV30 and TRBJ1-6; D is ambiguous. The CDR3 runs 13 residues. Trimming stripped 3 bases from V and 4 bases from J, with 7 bases between. Germline V gives CDR1 GTSNPN, CDR2 SVGIG (reference sequence). DNA of the CDR3: TGTGCCTGGAGCAGAGAATATAATTCACCCCTCCACTTT. Translated, it gives CAWSREYNSPLHF.

The chain has TRBV19 and TRBJ2-3; D is ambiguous. Trimming stripped 3 bases from V and 6 bases from J, with 13 bases between. The CDR3 runs 14 residues. CDR1 is LNHDA and CDR2 is SQIVND in the germline V gene (reference sequence). The CDR3 spells CASSILSGTDTQYF. The CDR3 DNA sequence: TGTGCCAGTAGTATCTTAAGTGGAACGGATACGCAGTATTTT.

This clone came up a few times. This CDR3 is CASSLPGSYEQYF. The CDR3 DNA follows: TGTGCCAGCAGCTTGCCAGGTTCCTACGAGCAGTACTTC. The rearrangement links TRBV11-1 to TRBJ2-7, with unresolved D. V was cut by 3 bases and J by 1 base, with 7 bases left in between. The CDR3 totals 13 residues. Germline V CDR1 and CDR2: SGHAT, FQDESV (reference sequence).

V is TRBV5-1 and J is TRBJ2-1, with unresolved D. V lost 1 base and J lost 6, with 14 bases in between. CDR1 and CDR2 (germline): SGHRS, YFSETQ. This CDR3 is 15 amino acids long. In DNA form, the CDR3 reads TGCGCCAGCAGCTTGACGAGTTTTGTCGTCAATGAGCAGTTCTTC. Protein sequence: CASSLTSFVVNEQFF. The full variable domain, with the rest looked up from reference TRBV5-1 and TRBJ2-1, is KAGVTQTPRYLIKTRGQQVTLSCSPISGHRSVSWYQQTPGQGLQFLFEYFSETQRNKGNFPGRFSGRQFSNSRSEMNVSTLELGDSALYLCASSLTSFVVNEQFFGPGTRLTVL.

This clone was seen a handful of times. The V and J genes are TRBV6-1 and TRBJ1-2; D ambiguous. The length of the CDR3 is 16 residues. The germline V and J ends were trimmed by 0 bases and 4 bases, with 15 bases remaining between them. Germline V gene lookup returns CDR1 MNHNS and CDR2 SASEGT. The CDR3 reads CASSEALQSRGYGYTF. The CDR3 bases are TGTGCCAGCAGTGAAGCGCTTCAGTCACGGGGCTATGGCTACACCTTC.

The chain recombines TRBV6-6 with TRBJ1-2, with D unresolved. Trimming shortened V by 0 bases and J by 2 bases, and 10 bases separated the two germline ends. The CDR3 loop spans 15 amino acids. Germline CDR1 is MNHNY and CDR2 is SVGAGI (reference sequence). The CDR3 DNA reads TGTGCCAGCAGTTACTCCCCAGGCGGCAACTATGGCTACACCTTC. This encodes CASSYSPGGNYGYTF.